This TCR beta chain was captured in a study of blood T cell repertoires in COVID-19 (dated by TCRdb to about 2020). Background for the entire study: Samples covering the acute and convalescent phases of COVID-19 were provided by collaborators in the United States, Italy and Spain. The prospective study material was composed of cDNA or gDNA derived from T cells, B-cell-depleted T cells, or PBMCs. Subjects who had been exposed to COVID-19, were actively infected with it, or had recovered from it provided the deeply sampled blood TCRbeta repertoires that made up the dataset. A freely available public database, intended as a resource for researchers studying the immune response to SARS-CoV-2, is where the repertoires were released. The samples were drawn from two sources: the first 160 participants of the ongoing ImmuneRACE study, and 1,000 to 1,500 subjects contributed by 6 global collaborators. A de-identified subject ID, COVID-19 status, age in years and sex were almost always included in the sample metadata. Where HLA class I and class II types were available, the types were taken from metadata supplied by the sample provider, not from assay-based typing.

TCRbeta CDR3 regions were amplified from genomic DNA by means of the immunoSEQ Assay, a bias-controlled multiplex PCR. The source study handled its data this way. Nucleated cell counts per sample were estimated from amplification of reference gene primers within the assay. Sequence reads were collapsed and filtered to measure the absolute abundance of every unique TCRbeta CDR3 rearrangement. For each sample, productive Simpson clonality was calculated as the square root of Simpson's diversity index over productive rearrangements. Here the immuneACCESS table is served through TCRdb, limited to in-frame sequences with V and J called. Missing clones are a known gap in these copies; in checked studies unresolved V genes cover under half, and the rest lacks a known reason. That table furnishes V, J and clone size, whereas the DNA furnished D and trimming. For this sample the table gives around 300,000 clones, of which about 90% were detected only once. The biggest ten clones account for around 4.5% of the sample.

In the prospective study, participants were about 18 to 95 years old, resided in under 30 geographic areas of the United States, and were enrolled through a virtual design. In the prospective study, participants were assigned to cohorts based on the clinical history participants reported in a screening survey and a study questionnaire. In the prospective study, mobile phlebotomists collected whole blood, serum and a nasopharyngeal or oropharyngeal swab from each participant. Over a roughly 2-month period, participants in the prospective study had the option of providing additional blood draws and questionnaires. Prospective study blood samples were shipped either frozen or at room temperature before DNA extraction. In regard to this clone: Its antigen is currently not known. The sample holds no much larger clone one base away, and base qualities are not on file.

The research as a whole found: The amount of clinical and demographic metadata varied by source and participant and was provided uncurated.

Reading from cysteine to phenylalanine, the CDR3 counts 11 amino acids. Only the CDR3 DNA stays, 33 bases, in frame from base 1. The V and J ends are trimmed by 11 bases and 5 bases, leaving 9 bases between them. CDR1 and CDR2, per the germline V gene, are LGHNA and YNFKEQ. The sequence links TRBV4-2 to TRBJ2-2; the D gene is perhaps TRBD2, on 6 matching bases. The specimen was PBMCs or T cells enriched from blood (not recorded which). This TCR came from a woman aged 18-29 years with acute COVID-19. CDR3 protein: CAAGGTGELFF. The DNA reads TGTGCCGCCGGAGGGACCGGGGAGCTGTTTTTT.